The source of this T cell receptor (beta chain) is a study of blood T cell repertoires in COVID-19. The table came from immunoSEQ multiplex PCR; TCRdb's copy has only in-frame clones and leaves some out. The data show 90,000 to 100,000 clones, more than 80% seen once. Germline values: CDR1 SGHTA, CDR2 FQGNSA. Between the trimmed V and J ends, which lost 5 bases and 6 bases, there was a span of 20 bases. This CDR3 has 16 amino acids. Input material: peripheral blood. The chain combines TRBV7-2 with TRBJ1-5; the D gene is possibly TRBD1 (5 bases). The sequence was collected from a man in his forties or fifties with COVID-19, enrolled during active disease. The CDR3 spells CASSPGGHGGFQPQHF. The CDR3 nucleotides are TGTGCCAGCAGCCCGGGAGGACATGGAGGATTTCAGCCCCAGCATTTT.